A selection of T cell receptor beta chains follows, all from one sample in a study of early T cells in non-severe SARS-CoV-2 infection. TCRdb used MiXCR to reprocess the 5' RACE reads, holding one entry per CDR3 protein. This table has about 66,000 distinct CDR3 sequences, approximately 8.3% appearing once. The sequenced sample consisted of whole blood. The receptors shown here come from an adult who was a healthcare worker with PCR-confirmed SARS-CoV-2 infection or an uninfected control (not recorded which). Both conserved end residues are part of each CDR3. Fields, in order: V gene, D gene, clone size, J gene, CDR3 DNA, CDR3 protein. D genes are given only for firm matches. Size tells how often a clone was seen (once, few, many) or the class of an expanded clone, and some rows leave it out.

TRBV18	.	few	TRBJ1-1	TGTGCCAGCTCACCACGGCGGGGGATCACTGAAGCTTTCTTT	CASSPRRGITEAFF
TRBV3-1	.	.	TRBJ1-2	TGTGCCAGCAGCCAACACAGGCACAACTATGGCTACACCTTC	CASSQHRHNYGYTF
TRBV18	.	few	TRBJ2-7	TGTGCCAGCTCAGAGGGACAACAGAGCTCCTACGAGCAGTACTTC	CASSEGQQSSYEQYF
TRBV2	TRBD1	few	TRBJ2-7	TGTGCCAGCAGGGCACCAGGGGGCAGGGATGAGGAGCAGTACTTC	CASRAPGGRDEEQYF
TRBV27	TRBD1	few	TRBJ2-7	TGTGCCAGCAGAATGGACAGGGTAATGGGGGAGCAGTACTTC	CASRMDRVMGEQYF
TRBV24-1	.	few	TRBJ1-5	TGTGCCACCATCCACGGAGACAGGATGAGGCAGCCCCAGCATTTT	CATIHGDRMRQPQHF
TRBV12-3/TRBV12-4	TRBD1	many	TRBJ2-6	TGTGCCAGCAGTACCAGGGGGACGGGGGCCAACGTCCTGACTTTC	CASSTRGTGANVLTF
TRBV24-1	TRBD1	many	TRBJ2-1	TGTGCCACCAGTGATTTCGGGACAGGCGTCTATGAGCAGTTCTTC	CATSDFGTGVYEQFF
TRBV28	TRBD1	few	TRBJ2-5	TGTGCCAGCAGTTACCCGGGACAGGGAGGAGAGACCCAGTACTTC	CASSYPGQGGETQYF
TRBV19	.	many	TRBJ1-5	TGTGCCAGTAGTATGCGTGGCGGCAATTCCCGTCAGCCCCAGCATTTT	CASSMRGGNSRQPQHF
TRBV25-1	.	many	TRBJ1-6	TGTGCCAGCAGGGAGAGGAGCTCCTATAATTCACCCCTCCACTTT	CASRERSSYNSPLHF
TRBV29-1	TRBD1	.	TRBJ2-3	TGCAGCGTTGCAACCGCAGGGGGATCAGATACGCAGTATTTT	CSVATAGGSDTQYF
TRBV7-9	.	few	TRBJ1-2	TGTGCCAGCAGTTCATTCTATGGCTACACCTTC	CASSSFYGYTF
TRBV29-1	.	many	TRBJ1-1	TGCAGCGTTGAAGATCCCAGGAGGAACACTGAAGCTTTCTTT	CSVEDPRRNTEAFF
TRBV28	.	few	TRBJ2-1	TGTGCCAGCAGTTTCTTGGACCTTTCCTACAATGAGCAGTTCTTC	CASSFLDLSYNEQFF
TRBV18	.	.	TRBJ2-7	TGTGCCAGCTCACTCCAGAGTTACGAGCAGTACTTC	CASSLQSYEQYF
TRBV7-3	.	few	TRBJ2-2	TGTGCCAGCAGCTTAGACCTAGTTAACACCGGGGAGCTGTTTTTT	CASSLDLVNTGELFF
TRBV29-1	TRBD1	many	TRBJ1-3	TGCAGCGCCGTAGCTTGGACAGGGAATGGAAACACCATATATTTT	CSAVAWTGNGNTIYF
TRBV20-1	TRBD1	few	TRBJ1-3	TGCAGTGCTAACAGGGGAAGCTCTGGAAACACCATATATTTT	CSANRGSSGNTIYF
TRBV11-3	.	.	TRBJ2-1	TGTGCCAGCGCGGCCCAGACGGACGGTGAGCAGTTCTTC	CASAAQTDGEQFF
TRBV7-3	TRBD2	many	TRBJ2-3	TGTGCCAGCAGCTTAGGACTAGCGGGAAGGGATACGCAGTATTTT	CASSLGLAGRDTQYF
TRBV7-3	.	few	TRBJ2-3	TGTGCCAGCAGCTTAAAATGGCTAGATAAGACAGATACGCAGTATTTT	CASSLKWLDKTDTQYF
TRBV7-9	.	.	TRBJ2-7	TGTGCCAGCAGCTTAGCCCCAGGCTACGAGCAGTACTTC	CASSLAPGYEQYF
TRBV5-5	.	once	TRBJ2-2	TGTGCCAGCAGTCCAGGGTCGGGTAGCACCGGGGAGCTGTTTTTT	CASSPGSGSTGELFF
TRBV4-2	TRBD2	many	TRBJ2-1	TGTGCCAGCAGCCGACTAGCGGTCGAGGTTGATGAGCAGTTCTTC	CASSRLAVEVDEQFF
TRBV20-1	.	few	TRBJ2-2	TGCAGTGCTGGGGAGCCGAGGAGGGGCACCGGGGAGCTGTTTTTT	CSAGEPRRGTGELFF
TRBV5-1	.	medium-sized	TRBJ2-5	TGCGCCAGCAGCTTGACGCCGAACCAAGAGACCCAGTACTTC	CASSLTPNQETQYF
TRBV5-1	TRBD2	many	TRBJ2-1	TGCGCCAGCAGAGGATGGAGCGGGAGTCCAGATGAGCAGTTCTTC	CASRGWSGSPDEQFF
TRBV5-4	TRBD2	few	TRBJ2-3	TGTGCCAGCAGCTCCCAGCGGGAGGGCCGGTCAGATACGCAGTATTTT	CASSSQREGRSDTQYF